This TCR beta chain was observed in a study of OX40 agonist ivuxolimab in advanced cancers. Study-wide points: At doses 0.1 to 3.0 mg/kg, CD4+ and CD8+ clones expanded. The study found that CD8+ T cells averaged more expanded clones than CD4+.

The V and J ends lost 4 bases and 6 bases respectively, with 13 bases between them. The CDR3 is made up of 14 amino acids. Germline V CDR1 and CDR2: SGHDN, FVKESK. On this clone: Its antigen is as yet unknown.

Measured with immunoSEQ multiplex PCR; TCRdb has only the in-frame clones, and not every one. Of 65,000 to 95,000 clones listed, roughly 84% were seen once; the top ten hold less than 2.5%. The sequence derives from an adult with an advanced solid tumor such as melanoma, head and neck, liver or kidney cancer. The chain is built from TRBV14 and TRBJ2-1; no clear D gene. Sequenced here: CD4+ or CD8+ T cells sorted from blood, sampled in a trial of the OX40 agonist ivuxolimab. CDR3 sequence reads: CASSRLGAFNEQFF. In DNA form, the CDR3 reads TGTGCCAGCAGCCGTCTGGGCGCCTTCAATGAGCAGTTCTTC.